This TCR beta chain stems from a study of cytomegalovirus exposure and HLA in healthy donors. Note on this clone: Its target is not known.

Points from the study as a whole: The study recorded about 160 TCR beta chains that were cytomegalovirus-associated. Specificity of a few CMV-associated chains for CMV antigens was verified in vitro.

Some clones are missing from TCRdb's copy, which holds only in-frame ones; the method was immunoSEQ multiplex PCR. The data show roughly 98,000 clones, with 70% to 90% seen just once and roughly 3.8% held by the top ten. The donors formed part of the approximately 110-subject validation cohort, distinct from the roughly 700-subject first cohort. This TCR derives from a woman aged 25 to 39 in good health and CMV-seronegative. Sequencing used PBMCs.

The CDR3 is CAADSRGTEAFF. CDR3 DNA sequence: TGTGCCGCCGATTCTAGGGGAACTGAAGCTTTCTTT. The V and J genes are TRBV10-3 and TRBJ1-1; D possibly corresponds to TRBD1 (5 bases). Trimming left V 11 bases short and J 5 bases short, with 15 bases between. The CDR3 is 12 residues long. CDR1 is ENHRY and CDR2 is SYGVKD in the germline V gene.